This passage covers 13 T cell receptor beta chains from one sample sequenced in a study of identical twins' blood T cells. A single record per CDR3 protein comes from TCRdb applying MiXCR to the 5' RACE reads. The sample has a few hundred thousand distinct CDR3 sequences, over 25% seen once. What was sequenced was PBMCs. All receptors derive from a woman aged 18-55 years in good health.

The chain uses TRBV12-3 or TRBV12-4 and TRBJ2-1; 16 nucleotides match TRBD2. V dropped 2 bases and J dropped 10; count of bases not matched to a gene: 8. This CDR3 spans 17 amino acids. In nucleotides, the CDR3 is TGTGCCAGCAGTTTACAAATCGGGACTAGCGGGAGGGCCGAGCAGTTCTTC. It specifies CASSLQIGTSGRAEQFF.

This clonotype was detected a few times. This chain links TRBV12-3 or TRBV12-4 with TRBJ1-2, with D possibly being TRBD1 (5 bases). The V gene lost 6 bases and the J gene lost 1 base, with 12 bases spanning the gap. This CDR3 is 14 amino acids long. The CDR3 DNA reads as TGTGCCAGCAGGGGACGTCTCTTTAACTATGGCTACACCTTC. It translates to CASRGRLFNYGYTF.

The chain carries TRBV3-1 and TRBJ2-1, with 15 nucleotides matching TRBD2. Germline loops: CDR1 LGHDT, CDR2 YNNKEL (reference sequence). The CDR3 length is 16 residues. With 2 bases clipped from V and 8 bases from J, the junction kept 4 bases outside the gene matches. The CDR3 DNA reads as TGTGCCAGCAGCCAACCGGGACTAGCGGGAGGCCATGAGCAGTTCTTC. It translates to CASSQPGLAGGHEQFF.

The V call is TRBV27, the J call TRBJ2-2; TRBD1 is a possible D gene (5 bases). Looked up from germline, CDR1 is MNHEY and CDR2 is SMNVEV (reference sequence). The CDR3 contains 15 residues. Trimming removed 3 bases at V and 3 bases at J, with 11 bases between. The CDR3 DNA reads TGTGCCAGCAGTTTTGTAGGGGCGGACACCGGGGAGCTGTTTTTT. It codes for CASSFVGADTGELFF.

Of note for this clonotype: Germline and junction disagree at one end, which may indicate a read error. This chain joins TRBV6-1 and TRBJ2-7; 7 bases map to TRBD2. This CDR3 region has 15 residues. CDR1 is MNHNS and CDR2 is SASEGT in the germline V gene. CDR3 in DNA: TGTGCCGGCAGTGGGGCGACTAGCATTGACCACGAGCAGTACTTC. Amino acids: CAGSGATSIDHEQYF.

This clonotype was counted between two and nine times. This sequence joins TRBV6-1 and TRBJ1-1; possibly TRBD1 for D (5 bases). Germline lookup yields CDR1 MNHNS and CDR2 SASEGT. Trimming pared 6 bases from V and 1 base from J, leaving 9 bases between. The CDR3 runs to 13 residues. CDR3 loop: CASRPTGNTEAFF. In DNA form, the CDR3 reads TGTGCCAGCAGGCCCACAGGGAACACTGAAGCTTTCTTT.

The rearrangement uses TRBV11-2 and TRBJ2-7; 7 bases fit TRBD1. The CDR3 has 14 amino acids. V was clipped by 3 bases and J by 2 bases; unmatched bases: 4. Germline CDR1 SGHAT, CDR2 FQNNGV. The CDR3 coding sequence is TGTGCCAGCAGCTTCGGGACAGTACCCTACGAGCAGTACTTC. Protein sequence: CASSFGTVPYEQYF.

This clonotype was recorded a few times. This rearrangement joins TRBV2 to TRBJ2-1, with 7 nucleotides matching TRBD2. The CDR3 spans 16 residues. Germline CDR1 and CDR2: SNHLY and FYNNEI. V lost 8 bases, J lost 0 bases, and 10 bases stayed unmatched. The CDR3: CASGRLALFSYNEQFF. In nucleotides, the CDR3 is TGTGCCAGCGGCCGACTAGCCCTCTTCTCCTACAATGAGCAGTTCTTC.

This clonotype was observed a handful of times. The chain recombines TRBV5-1 with TRBJ2-2; 7 bases fit TRBD1. Germline values: CDR1 SGHRS, CDR2 YFSETQ. Losses at the gene ends were 4 bases for V and 5 bases for J; bases not matched to a gene: 5. The length of the CDR3 is 14 residues. CDR3 bases: TGCGCCAGCAGCAGACAGGGAAATACCGGGGAGCTGTTTTTT. Its translation: CASSRQGNTGELFF.

This clonotype was observed many times. J is TRBJ1-6 and V is TRBV27; D is ambiguous. The CDR3 consists of 13 residues. Germline CDR1 reads MNHEY; CDR2 reads SMNVEV (reference sequence). Trimming pared 1 base from V and 8 bases from J, leaving 6 bases between. The CDR3 nucleotides read TGTGCCAGCAGTTTATATGGCGATTCACCCCTCCACTTT. Residues: CASSLYGDSPLHF.

This clonotype appeared a single time. The J gene is TRBJ2-3, the V gene TRBV10-3, with TRBD2 matching 11 bases. The ends lost 5 bases at V and 2 bases at J; junction bases unmatched: 3. Germline V gene data show CDR1 as ENHRY and CDR2 as SYGVKD. CDR3 size: 15 residues. CDR3 bases: TGTGCCATCAGTTTGACTAGCGGGACCACAGATACGCAGTATTTT. This codes for CAISLTSGTTDTQYF.

This rearrangement joins TRBV4-3 to TRBJ2-2, with 9 bases matching TRBD2. CDR3 size: 17 residues. The J segment lost 5 bases and the V segment lost 3 bases, leaving 10 bases of the junction unmatched. CDR1 LGHNA and CDR2 YSLEER come from the germline V gene. CDR3 amino acids: CASSQAPAGGGTGELFF. DNA for the CDR3: TGCGCCAGCAGCCAGGCCCCAGCGGGAGGTGGAACCGGGGAGCTGTTTTTT.

This clonotype was detected a few times. This chain links TRBV27 with TRBJ2-7; 7 bases are shared with TRBD2. CDR1 and CDR2 (germline): MNHEY, SMNVEV (reference sequence). The CDR3 has 16 amino acids. The V gene end was trimmed by 3 bases and the J gene end by 2 bases; junction bases not matched to a gene: 10. CDR3 protein: CASSFLSGTGPYEQYF. CDR3 DNA: TGTGCCAGCAGTTTTTTAAGCGGGACGGGACCCTACGAGCAGTACTTC.